This T cell receptor (beta chain) was sequenced in a study of blood T cell repertoires in COVID-19. The overall study: Acute-phase and convalescent COVID-19 samples originated in the United States, Italy and Spain. The cDNA or gDNA used as material had been derived from T cells, B-cell-depleted T cells, or PBMCs.

Original processing notes: Reference gene primers were amplified, and this amplification served to estimate nucleated cell counts. Profiled with immunoSEQ multiplex PCR; TCRdb holds only in-frame clones, not every one. From that table come the V and J calls and clone size; the DNA was used to work out D and trimming. The data show hundreds of thousands of clones, roughly 84% seen once. The junction had 11 bases not matched to a gene; V was cut back by 6 bases and J by 7 bases. This CDR3 is 15 amino acids long. Germline V CDR1 and CDR2: SEHNR, FQNEAQ (reference sequence). The chain carries TRBV7-9 and TRBJ1-4; 7 nucleotides align to TRBD1. The sequence derives from a man aged 40-50 years with acute or convalescent COVID-19. Sequencing input: peripheral blood. The CDR3, as DNA: TGTGCCAGCAGTACCCAGGGGGGTGGTGCTGAAAAACTGTTTTTT. It encodes CASSTQGGGAEKLFF.